The 20 T cell receptor beta chains in this list originate from one sample, sequenced in a study of cytomegalovirus exposure and HLA in healthy donors. It was with 60 Vbeta and 13 Jbeta primers that the PCR ran. The protocol was immunoSEQ multiplex PCR, while the TCRdb copy is restricted to in-frame clones and leaves out a portion. The data show about 150,000 clones, around 77% seen once. The sequenced sample consisted of PBMCs. These receptors were taken from a man aged 25 to 40 in good health and CMV-seronegative.

V is TRBV11-2 and J is TRBJ2-1; TRBD2 agrees at 7 bases. The CDR3 is made up of 18 amino acids. CDR1 is SGHAT and CDR2 is FQNNGV in the germline V gene. The ends lost 3 bases at V and 0 bases at J; junction bases unmatched: 11. The CDR3 DNA reads as TGTGCCAGCAGCTTGGAGCCGGGACTAAGGGCCTCCTACAATGAGCAGTTCTTC. Translating it yields CASSLEPGLRASYNEQFF.

This rearrangement joins TRBV5-1 to TRBJ2-1; 8 bases fit TRBD2. V shed 5 bases, J shed 12 bases, and the junction held 16 bases outside the gene matches. The CDR3 loop spans 15 amino acids. The V gene's germline CDR1 is SGHRS and CDR2 YFSETQ. CDR3 DNA sequence: TGCGCCAGCAGTCCTTCTAGCGGGCATAACTCCCCGCAGTTCTTC. It yields the protein CASSPSSGHNSPQFF. Using reference TRBV5-1 and TRBJ2-1 for the parts outside the CDR3, the full variable domain is KAGVTQTPRYLIKTRGQQVTLSCSPISGHRSVSWYQQTPGQGLQFLFEYFSETQRNKGNFPGRFSGRQFSNSRSEMNVSTLELGDSALYLCASSPSSGHNSPQFFGPGTRLTVL.

This chain connects TRBV6-5 to TRBJ1-5, with TRBD1 identical over 8 bases. With 6 bases clipped from V and 6 bases from J, the junction kept 4 bases outside the gene matches. The germline V gene encodes CDR1 MNHEY and CDR2 SVGAGI. The CDR3 consists of 13 residues. The CDR3: CASRGQGGQPQHF. DNA for the CDR3: TGTGCCAGCAGAGGACAGGGTGGTCAGCCCCAGCATTTT.

The chain combines TRBV21-1 with TRBJ2-3; TRBD1, the table's D call, lacks a check against the DNA. TRBV21-1 is a pseudogene. This CDR3 region has 19 residues. CDR3 nucleotide sequence: TGTGCCAGCAGCAAAGCGCAGGGGTACGCACTCCTCGGCCTTAATACGCAGTATTTT. It translates to CASSKAQGYALLGLNTQYF.

The CDR3 reads CASSQGVDSGNTIYF. DNA for the CDR3: TGTGCCAGCAGCCAGGGGGTAGACTCTGGAAACACCATATATTTT. J is TRBJ1-3 and V is TRBV9, with 7 bases matching TRBD1. Trimming at V came to 4 bases and at J to 0 bases, leaving 4 bases not matched to a gene. From germline, CDR1 is SGDLS and CDR2 YYNGEE. The CDR3 runs to 15 residues.

The gene calls are TRBV19 and TRBJ1-1, with 8 bases lining up with TRBD1. CDR3 length: 14 amino acids. CDR1 LNHDA and CDR2 SQIVND come from the germline V gene (reference sequence). V lost 5 bases and J lost 2; bases outside the gene matches: 4. CDR3 sequence reads: CASSRDRKNTEAFF. In DNA, the CDR3 is TGTGCCAGTAGTCGGGACAGGAAAAACACTGAAGCTTTCTTT.

In its sample, this clone was seen a few times. The V call is TRBV29-1, the J call TRBJ2-5, with TRBD1 identical over 10 bases. V lost 7 bases, J lost 5 bases, and 7 bases stayed unmatched. This CDR3 is 13 amino acids long. The germline gives CDR1 SQVTM, CDR2 ANQGSEA. In nucleotides, the CDR3 is TGCAGCGCAGAGACAGGGGGCGGGGAGACCCAGTACTTC. Its translation: CSAETGGGETQYF.

There are a few counts of this clone. The chain joins TRBV12-5 to TRBJ1-4, with 7 bases aligning to TRBD1. Germline V lookup: CDR1 LGHNT, CDR2 FRNRAP. With 6 bases clipped from V and 4 bases from J, the junction kept 5 bases outside the gene matches. CDR3 length: 14 residues. CDR3 bases: TGTGCTAGTGGAACGGGACAGTATAATGAAAAACTGTTTTTT. It codes for CASGTGQYNEKLFF.

The J gene is TRBJ2-7, the V gene TRBV18; no reliable D call. The CDR3 is 14 residues long. Germline V gives CDR1 KGHSH, CDR2 LQKENI. V was shortened by 1 base and J by 3 bases, with 10 bases between the two germline ends. CDR3 nucleotides: TGTGCCAGCTCACCACAAGAGAGCAACTACGAGCAGTACTTC. It specifies CASSPQESNYEQYF.

This clone was seen only a few times. The chain recombines TRBV18 with TRBJ2-7; weak D call: TRBD1 (6 bases). The ends were cut back, 2 bases at V and 2 bases at J, with 10 bases in the middle. The germline CDR1 and CDR2 sequences are KGHSH and LQKENI. CDR3 length: 14 residues. The CDR3: CASSPSRGPYEQYF. The CDR3 bases are TGTGCCAGCTCACCAAGCAGGGGTCCCTACGAGCAGTACTTC.

This chain joins TRBV30 and TRBJ2-1, with 7 nucleotides matching TRBD2. The CDR3 is made up of 13 amino acids. With 8 bases clipped from V and 0 bases from J, the junction kept 4 bases outside the gene matches. The germline V gene encodes CDR1 GTSNPN and CDR2 SVGIG (reference sequence). The CDR3 loop reads CARTGGSYNEQFF. The CDR3 DNA reads as TGTGCCCGGACGGGGGGCTCCTACAATGAGCAGTTCTTC.

With respect to this clone: This CDR3 is also generated by other DNA sequences in the sample. The chain has TRBV19 and TRBJ2-7; TRBD2 matches at 12 bases. CDR1 LNHDA and CDR2 SQIVND come from the germline V gene (reference sequence). V shed 1 base, J shed 2 bases, and the junction held 0 bases outside the gene matches. There are 15 residues in the CDR3. The CDR3 sequence is CASSIGLAGAYEQYF. The CDR3 DNA sequence: TGTGCCAGTAGTATAGGACTAGCGGGAGCCTACGAGCAGTACTTC.

This rearrangement joins TRBV7-3 to TRBJ2-2; 9 nucleotides match TRBD2. Germline CDR1 SGHTA, CDR2 FQGTGA. J was trimmed by 4 bases and V by 2 bases; bases with no gene match: 2. The CDR3 consists of 15 residues. The CDR3 nucleotides read TGTGCCAGCAGCTTAGTAGCGGGAGCCACCGGGGAGCTGTTTTTT. It encodes CASSLVAGATGELFF.

The V call is TRBV9, the J call TRBJ1-2, with D unresolved. Germline CDR1 SGDLS, CDR2 YYNGEE. V lost 3 bases, J lost 2 bases, and 20 bases lay in between. CDR3 length: 17 amino acids. In DNA, the CDR3 is TGTGCCAGCAGCGCCAACCCCCACAGTAACCAGAACTATGGCTACACCTTC. Residues: CASSANPHSNQNYGYTF.

This chain uses TRBV14 with TRBJ2-1, with 8 positions matching TRBD1. Germline loops: CDR1 SGHDN, CDR2 FVKESK. V was pared by 4 bases and J by 0 bases, with 2 bases of the junction left unmatched. The CDR3 runs 15 residues. For the CDR3, the DNA is TGTGCCAGCAGCCTACAGGGGGGCTCCTACAATGAGCAGTTCTTC. Protein sequence: CASSLQGGSYNEQFF.

The chain combines TRBV7-8 with TRBJ2-1, with D perhaps TRBD2 (6 bases). This CDR3 is built from 16 residues. Germline lookup yields CDR1 SGHVS and CDR2 FQNEAQ. V lost 7 bases and J lost 8, with 24 bases in between. The CDR3 region is CASTPIRDSKGDEQFF. In nucleotides, the CDR3 is TGTGCCAGCACCCCGATTCGGGACTCCAAAGGGGATGAGCAGTTCTTC.

This sequence joins TRBV7-9 and TRBJ2-5, with no clear D. Germline V lookup: CDR1 SEHNR, CDR2 FQNEAQ (reference sequence). The CDR3 is 14 amino acids. V was clipped by 5 bases and J by 4 bases, with 14 bases between them. CDR3 coding DNA: TGTGCCAGCAGCCCACATATTCTCTCAGAGACCCAGTACTTC. As protein: CASSPHILSETQYF.

V is TRBV28 and J is TRBJ1-5; 7 bases are a match to TRBD1. Germline V gene data show CDR1 as MDHEN and CDR2 as SYDVKM. V dropped 7 bases and J dropped 4; count of bases not matched to a gene: 10. The CDR3 loop spans 15 amino acids. CDR3 DNA: TGTGCCAGCACGAGAAAGGGGGCCCCAAATCAGCCCCAGCATTTT. Its protein product is CASTRKGAPNQPQHF. Full variable domain (missing parts from reference TRBV28 and TRBJ1-5): DVKVTQSSRYLVKRTGEKVFLECVQDMDHENMFWYRQDPGLGLRLIYFSYDVKMKEKGDIPEGYSVSREKKERFSLILESASTNQTSMYLCASTRKGAPNQPQHFGDGTRLSIL.

The chain has TRBV2 and TRBJ2-7; 9 bases align to TRBD2. CDR1 SNHLY and CDR2 FYNNEI come from the germline V gene. The CDR3 spans 14 residues. V shed 4 bases, J shed 4 bases, and the junction held 5 bases outside the gene matches. CDR3 amino acids: CASSGTSDSYEQYF. In DNA form, the CDR3 reads TGTGCCAGCAGTGGGACTAGCGATTCGTACGAGCAGTACTTC. Together with reference TRBV2 and TRBJ2-7, the CDR3 gives the full variable domain: EPEVTQTPSHQVTQMGQEVILRCVPISNHLYFYWYRQILGQKVEFLVSFYNNEISEKSEIFDDQFSVERPDGSNFTLKIRSTKLEDSAMYFCASSGTSDSYEQYFGPGTRLTVT.

CDR3 protein: CASSSSPAVDRGASYEQYF. CDR3 coding DNA: TGTGCCAGCAGCTCCAGCCCGGCGGTGGACAGGGGAGCATCCTACGAGCAGTACTTC. This chain connects TRBV11-1 to TRBJ2-7; TRBD1 aligns across 9 bases. J was trimmed by 1 base and V by 4 bases; bases with no gene match: 17. Germline V gene sequence: CDR1 SGHAT, CDR2 FQDESV (reference sequence). The CDR3 extends over 19 amino acids.